The 6 T cell receptor beta chains below come from one sample, sequenced in a study of CD8+ T cells in alopecia areata. Reverse transcribed after extraction, RNA yielded cDNA as the sequencing template. TCRdb keeps only in-frame clones here, not all; method: immunoSEQ multiplex PCR. The profile covers 150,000 to 200,000 clones, with under 80% appearing a single time and about 1.3% taken by the ten largest. Sample treatment: oral pan-JAK inhibitor, 5-10 mg twice daily. Sequenced here: CD4+ T cells sorted from blood, sampled at approximately week 49, from a patient treated with tofacitinib. Every receptor here comes from a human donor with alopecia areata.

This clone was seen a handful of times. In DNA, the CDR3 is TGTGCTAGTGGTTTGTCTAGAATCAGGGATACGCAGTATTTT. It codes for CASGLSRIRDTQYF. V usage is TRBV12-5 and J usage is TRBJ2-3, with D unresolved. Trimming removed 2 bases from V and 6 bases from J, with 12 bases in between. Germline V gene data show CDR1 as LGHNT and CDR2 as FRNRAP. The length of the CDR3 is 14 residues.

J is TRBJ2-7 and V is TRBV4-1; D unresolved. V lost 0 bases, J lost 2 bases, and 5 bases lay in between. The V gene's germline CDR1 is MGHRA and CDR2 YSYEKL. This CDR3 has 13 residues. The chain's CDR3 is CASSQDPPYEQYF. The CDR3 region has the DNA TGCGCCAGCAGCCAAGACCCTCCCTACGAGCAGTACTTC.

The chain couples TRBV7-9 to TRBJ1-2; D possibly corresponds to TRBD1 (5 bases). CDR1 is SEHNR, CDR2 FQNEAQ, per germline (reference sequence). Trimming left V 4 bases short and J 8 bases short, with 17 bases between. The CDR3 contains 14 residues. As DNA, the CDR3 is TGTGCCAGCAGCTACCTCAGGGACCAGCAGGGCTACACCTTC. Protein: CASSYLRDQQGYTF. Filled out from reference TRBV7-9 and TRBJ1-2, the complete variable domain reads DTGVSQNPRHKITKRGQNVTFRCDPISEHNRLYWYRQTLGQGPEFLTYFQNEAQLEKSRLLSDRFSAERPKGSFSTLEIQRTEQGDSAMYLCASSYLRDQQGYTFGSGTRLTVV.

This clone was seen a few times. The V gene is TRBV7-6, the J gene TRBJ2-3; no reliable D call. Germline V gene data show CDR1 as SGHVS and CDR2 as FNYEAQ. The CDR3 is 13 amino acids. Deletions cut 4 bases from V and 4 bases from J, with 9 bases between. The CDR3, as DNA: TGTGCCAGCAGCTCCGTTCGAGCAGATACGCAGTATTTT. It codes for CASSSVRADTQYF.

This clone was detected ten times or more. V usage is TRBV4-3 and J usage is TRBJ1-2, with D possibly TRBD1 on 5 matching bases. V was clipped by 1 base and J by 4 bases, with 13 bases between them. Germline lookup yields CDR1 LGHNA and CDR2 YSLEER. This CDR3 spans 15 amino acids. Here the CDR3 reads CASSQGSGDPYGYTF. CDR3 DNA: TGCGCCAGCAGCCAAGGATCGGGGGACCCCTATGGCTACACCTTC.

The chain is built from TRBV29-1 and TRBJ2-3; D gene unclear. The CDR3 runs to 11 residues. Trimming pared 4 bases from V and 6 bases from J, leaving 8 bases between. CDR1 and CDR2 from the germline V gene are SQVTM and ANQGSEA. As DNA, the CDR3 is TGCAGCGTTGGGCCTCGGGATACGCAGTATTTT. Protein: CSVGPRDTQYF.